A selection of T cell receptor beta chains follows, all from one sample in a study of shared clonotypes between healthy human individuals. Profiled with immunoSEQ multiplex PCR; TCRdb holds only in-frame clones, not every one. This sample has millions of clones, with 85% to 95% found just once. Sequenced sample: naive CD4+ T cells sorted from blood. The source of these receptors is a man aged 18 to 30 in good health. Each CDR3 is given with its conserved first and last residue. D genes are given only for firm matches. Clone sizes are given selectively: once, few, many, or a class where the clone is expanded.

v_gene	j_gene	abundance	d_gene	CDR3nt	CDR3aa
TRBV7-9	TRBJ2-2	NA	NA	TGTGCCAGCAGCAGGACCGCCGGGGAGCTGTTTTTT	CASSRTAGELFF
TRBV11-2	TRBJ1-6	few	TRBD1	TGTGCCAGCAGCTTAGCCGGGACAGCGGATTCACCCCTCCACTTT	CASSLAGTADSPLHF
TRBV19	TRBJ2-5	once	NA	TGTGCCAGTAGTACCCAAACGGGGATGGGGACCCAGTACTTC	CASSTQTGMGTQYF
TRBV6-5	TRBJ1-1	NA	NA	TGTGCCAGCAGTTACTCGAGACTGGGGATGAACACTGAAGCTTTCTTT	CASSYSRLGMNTEAFF
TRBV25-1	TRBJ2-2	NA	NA	TGTGCCAGCCTCGCCAGGGTGGGCACCGGGGAGCTGTTTTTT	CASLARVGTGELFF
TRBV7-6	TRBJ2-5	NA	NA	TGTGCCAGCAGCTTTATGACATCCGAGACCCAGTACTTC	CASSFMTSETQYF
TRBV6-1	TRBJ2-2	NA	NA	TGTGCCAGCAGACCTTCAGGGATTAACACCGGGGAGCTGTTTTTT	CASRPSGINTGELFF
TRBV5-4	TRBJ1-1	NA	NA	TGTGCCAGCAGCGGAATACAGGGACTCCTGAACACTGAAGCTTTCTTT	CASSGIQGLLNTEAFF
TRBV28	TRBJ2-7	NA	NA	TGTGCCAGCAGGGGCAGCCTTTACGAGCAGTACTTC	CASRGSLYEQYF
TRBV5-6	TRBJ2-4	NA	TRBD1	TGTGCCAGCAGACCACAGGGGGCGGGCAAAAACATTCAGTACTTC	CASRPQGAGKNIQYF
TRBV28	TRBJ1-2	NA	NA	TGTGCCAGCACCCGGGGGGGTGAGGGTCCCTATGGCTACACCTTC	CASTRGGEGPYGYTF
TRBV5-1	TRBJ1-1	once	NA	TGCGCCAGCAGCTTCGGGTCGATGAACACTGAAGCTTTCTTT	CASSFGSMNTEAFF
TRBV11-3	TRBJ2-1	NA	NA	TGTGCCAGCAGTTCCCGCGGGACCAATGAGCAGTTCTTC	CASSSRGTNEQFF
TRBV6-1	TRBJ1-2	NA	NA	TGTGCCAGCCCCGGCCCCGATGGCTACACCTTC	CASPGPDGYTF
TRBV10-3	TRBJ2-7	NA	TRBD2	TGTGCCATCAGCCCCAGGACTAGCGGGTTATGGTACTTC	CAISPRTSGLWYF
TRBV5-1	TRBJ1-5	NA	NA	TGCGCCAGCAGCTTGGAAGGTTTTGGTAGCAATCAGCCCCAGCATTTT	CASSLEGFGSNQPQHF
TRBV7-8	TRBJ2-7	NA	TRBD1	TGTGCCAGCAGCCCCGTGGGGACAGTCTACGAGCAGTACTTC	CASSPVGTVYEQYF
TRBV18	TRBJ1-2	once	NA	TGTGCCAGCTCACCGAGTTCAGGCGGAGACTATGGCTACACCTTC	CASSPSSGGDYGYTF
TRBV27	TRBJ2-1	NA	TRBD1	TGTGCCAGCAAACGACCACTGGGACAGCCAAATGAGCAGTTCTTC	CASKRPLGQPNEQFF
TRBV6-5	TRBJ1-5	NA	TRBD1	TGTGCCAGCAGTTACGGGCAGGGGGAAAGCAATCAGCCCCAGCATTTT	CASSYGQGESNQPQHF
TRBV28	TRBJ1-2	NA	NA	TGTGCCAGCTCTTGGCTCGGAGGCTACACCTTC	CASSWLGGYTF
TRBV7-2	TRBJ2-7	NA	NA	TGTGCCAGCAGTATGGGGGGCTACGAGCAGTACTTC	CASSMGGYEQYF
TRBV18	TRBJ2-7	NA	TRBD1	TGTGCCAGCTCACCGGTCCTGACAGGGGCCGAGCAGTACTTC	CASSPVLTGAEQYF
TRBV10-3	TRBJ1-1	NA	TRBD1	TGTGCCATCAGTGAGTTTTTCGGGCAGGGGGGTGAAGCTTTCTTT	CAISEFFGQGGEAFF
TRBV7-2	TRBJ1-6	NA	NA	TGTGCCAGCAGCTCCTCCAGGGGTAATTCACCCCTCCACTTT	CASSSSRGNSPLHF
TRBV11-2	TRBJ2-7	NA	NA	TGTGCCAGCAGCTTAGAAGATCCGTACGAGCAGTACTTC	CASSLEDPYEQYF
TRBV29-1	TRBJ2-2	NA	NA	TGCAGCGTTGAAAGCCACAGGTCTCCCGGGGAGCTGTTTTTT	CSVESHRSPGELFF
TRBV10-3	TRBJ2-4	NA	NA	TGTGCCATCAGACAGACTCCCAAAAACATTCAGTACTTC	CAIRQTPKNIQYF
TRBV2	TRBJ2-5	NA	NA	TGTGCCAGCAGTGGTGTGGCAGTAGGGGAAGAGACCCAGTACTTC	CASSGVAVGEETQYF
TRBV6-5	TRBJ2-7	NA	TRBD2	TGTGCCAGCAGTTTAGCGGGGCGCTCCTACGAGCAGTACTTC	CASSLAGRSYEQYF
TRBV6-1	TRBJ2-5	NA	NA	TGTGCCAGCAGTGAAGCAGTGGGGACCCAGTACTTC	CASSEAVGTQYF
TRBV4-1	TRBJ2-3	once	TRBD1	TGCGCCAGCAGCCTCTCACAGGGGGCCTCTAGCACAGATACGCAGTATTTT	CASSLSQGASSTDTQYF
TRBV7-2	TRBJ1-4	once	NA	TGTGCCAGCAGCTTAGGGGTGGGCACTAATGAAAAACTGTTTTTT	CASSLGVGTNEKLFF
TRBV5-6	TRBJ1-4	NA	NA	TGTGCCAGCAGCTTGGACCGCCAGGATCTGTTTTTT	CASSLDRQDLFF
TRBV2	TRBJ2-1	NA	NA	TGTGCCAGCAGCTCTACATGGTCCTACAATGAGCAGTTCTTC	CASSSTWSYNEQFF
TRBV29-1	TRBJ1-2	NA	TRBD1	TGCAGCGAATGGACAGGCAATGGCTACACCTTC	CSEWTGNGYTF
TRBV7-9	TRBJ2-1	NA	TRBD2	TGTGCCAGCAGCCTTAGCGGGGGGGCTGGCAATGAGCAGTTCTTC	CASSLSGGAGNEQFF
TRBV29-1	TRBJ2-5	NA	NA	TGCAGCGTTGAGGAGGAGACCCAGTACTTC	CSVEEETQYF
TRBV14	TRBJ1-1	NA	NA	TGTGCCAGCAGCCAACAGGGAGCGGGGACTGAAGCTTTCTTT	CASSQQGAGTEAFF
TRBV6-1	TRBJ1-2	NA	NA	TGTGCCAGCAGGGAACAGGGTCTTTCGAACTATGGCTACACCTTC	CASREQGLSNYGYTF
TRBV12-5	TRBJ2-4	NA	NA	TGTGCTAGTGGTTCGGGTTTTGAGGATAGAAACATTCAGTACTTC	CASGSGFEDRNIQYF
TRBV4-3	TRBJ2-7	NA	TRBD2	TGCGCCAGCAGCCAAGAACTAGCGGAGATCTACGAGCAGTACTTC	CASSQELAEIYEQYF
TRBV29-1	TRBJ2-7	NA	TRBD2	TGCAGCCCCTCGGGGGGGGCCTCCTACGAGCAGTACTTC	CSPSGGASYEQYF
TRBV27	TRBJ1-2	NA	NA	TGTGCCAGCAGTTTTTTCCGGGACATCTCTTTTGGCTACACCTTC	CASSFFRDISFGYTF
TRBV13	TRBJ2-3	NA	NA	TGTGCCAGCACCCCGAGGGGTGCAGATACGCAGTATTTT	CASTPRGADTQYF
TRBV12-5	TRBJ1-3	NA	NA	TGTGCTAGTGGTTTGGGGACCTCTGGAAACACCATATATTTT	CASGLGTSGNTIYF
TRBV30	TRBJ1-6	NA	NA	TGTGCCTGGAGTGAGTATCGGTCACCCCTCCACTTT	CAWSEYRSPLHF
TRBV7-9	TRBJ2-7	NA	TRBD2	TGTGCCAGCAGCCCTAGACTAGCGGGAGAAGAGGAGCAGTACTTC	CASSPRLAGEEEQYF
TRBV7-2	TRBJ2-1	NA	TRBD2	TGTGCCAGCAGCTTTGTAGCGGGAGTAAACAATGAGCAGTTCTTC	CASSFVAGVNNEQFF
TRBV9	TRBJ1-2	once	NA	TGTGCCAGCAGCGTATCTGGGGGCGCGGCTGGCTACACCTTC	CASSVSGGAAGYTF
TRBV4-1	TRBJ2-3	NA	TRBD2	TGCGCCAGCAGCCAAGGCAAGACTAGCCTAGCAGATACGCAGTATTTT	CASSQGKTSLADTQYF
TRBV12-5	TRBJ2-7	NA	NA	TGTGCTAGTGGTTCTGGGGGCCACGAGCAGTACTTC	CASGSGGHEQYF
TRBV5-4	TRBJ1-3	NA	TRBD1	TGTGCCAGCAGCCCGGGACAGGGGAGTAACTCTGGAAACACCATATATTTT	CASSPGQGSNSGNTIYF